This record covers a single T cell receptor beta chain. Its target is not known. This record belongs to a study of CD8 T cells in ankylosing spondylitis. Study-wide points: Disease-linked clones were CD8+ and relatively rare in peripheral blood. What appeared characteristic of ankylosing spondylitis blood was a TCR beta motif of seven to nine highly homologous variants.

Germline V gives CDR1 MNHEY, CDR2 SVGEGT. The CDR3 spans 17 residues. Trimming stripped 0 bases from V and 4 bases from J, with 18 bases between. Quantitative 5'-RACE with molecular barcodes produced the TCR beta libraries. In TCRdb, the 5' RACE reads were re-called with MiXCR into one record per CDR3 protein. The repertoire has 300,000 to 350,000 distinct CDR3 sequences, about 20% of them found once; the top ten carry 3% to 4%. The material sequenced was blood, either unsorted or a sorted T cell fraction (not recorded which). This receptor was taken from a female donor with ankylosing spondylitis or in good health (not recorded which). The J gene is TRBJ1-1, the V gene TRBV6-2 or TRBV6-3, with D perhaps matching TRBD1 (6 bases). This chain's CDR3 is CASSYSIREGEGTEAFF. The DNA for the CDR3 is TGTGCCAGCAGTTACTCGATTCGCGAGGGGGAGGGCACTGAAGCTTTCTTT.